These 31 T cell receptor beta chains were all obtained from the same sample, sequenced in a study of cytomegalovirus exposure and HLA in healthy donors. In the PCR, 60 Vbeta and 13 Jbeta primers were used. TCRdb's table, derived via immunoSEQ multiplex PCR, lists solely in-frame clones and lacks some. The sample data list tens of thousands of clones. Sequencing was done on a sample of PBMCs. These receptor sequences come from a middle-aged man in good health and CMV-seropositive.

V and J are TRBV7-9 and TRBJ2-1, with 7 nucleotides matching TRBD2. Germline values: CDR1 SEHNR, CDR2 FQNEAQ (reference sequence). The CDR3 is 14 residues long. V lost 11 bases and J lost 0; bases outside the gene matches: 7. CDR3 sequence reads: CASQAGSSYNEQFF. The CDR3 coding sequence is TGTGCCTCACAAGCGGGGAGCTCCTACAATGAGCAGTTCTTC.

DNA of the CDR3: TGTGCCAGCAGTGCGCCGACCGGGACTAGCGGCACAGATACGCAGTATTTT. Translating it yields CASSAPTGTSGTDTQYF. J is TRBJ2-3 and V is TRBV28; 10 bases match TRBD2. Germline CDR1 MDHEN, CDR2 SYDVKM. The CDR3 extends over 17 amino acids. J was trimmed by 1 base and V by 5 bases; bases with no gene match: 9.

The chain joins TRBV6-6 to TRBJ2-3, with 12 nucleotides matching TRBD2. The CDR3 runs to 15 residues. Germline V CDR1 and CDR2: MNHNY, SVGAGI (reference sequence). With 5 bases clipped from V and 6 bases from J, the junction kept 6 bases outside the gene matches. The CDR3 DNA follows: TGTGCCAGCAGTGACCAGACTAGCGGGAGTGATACGCAGTATTTT. Protein sequence: CASSDQTSGSDTQYF.

The V and J genes are TRBV6-5 and TRBJ2-5; D gene uncertain. Germline CDR1 reads MNHEY; CDR2 reads SVGAGI. Trimming took off 3 bases at V and 3 bases at J, with 5 bases between the two ends. This CDR3 has 12 residues. CDR3 protein: CASSYGEETQYF. Here the CDR3 DNA reads TGTGCCAGCAGTTATGGAGAAGAGACCCAGTACTTC.

The chain uses TRBV30 and TRBJ1-2, with 7 positions matching TRBD1. V shed 2 bases and J 8 bases; nucleotides not matched to a gene: 5. The CDR3 is 12 residues long. Germline loops: CDR1 GTSNPN, CDR2 SVGIG (reference sequence). CDR3 sequence (DNA): TGTGCCTGGAGTCGGGCAGGGGGGGGCTACACCTTC. This sequence encodes CAWSRAGGGYTF.

The gene calls are TRBV7-9 and TRBJ1-5; D uncertain. Per the germline V gene, CDR1 is SEHNR and CDR2 is FQNEAQ (reference sequence). The V gene lost 1 base and the J gene lost 4 bases, with 5 bases spanning the gap. This CDR3 has 13 amino acids. CDR3 amino acids: CASSLEANQPQHF. The CDR3 nucleotides read TGTGCCAGCAGCTTAGAAGCGAATCAGCCCCAGCATTTT.

The chain links TRBV6-1 to TRBJ1-3; TRBD1 matches 8 bases. From germline, CDR1 is MNHNS and CDR2 SASEGT. The CDR3 has 16 residues. V shed 0 bases and J 4 bases; nucleotides not matched to a gene: 5. The chain's CDR3 is CASSEAWTGRGNTIYF. In nucleotides, the CDR3 is TGTGCCAGCAGTGAAGCTTGGACAGGGAGAGGAAACACCATATATTTT.

The J gene is TRBJ2-7, the V gene TRBV5-4; unclear D gene. Germline V gene data show CDR1 as SGHNT and CDR2 as YYREEE (reference sequence). CDR3 size: 14 residues. V was shortened by 4 bases and J by 0 bases, with 11 bases between the two germline ends. The CDR3 nucleotides read TGTGCCAGCAGCCCTAGGCGATCCTCCTACGAGCAGTACTTC. It encodes CASSPRRSSYEQYF.

The chain combines TRBV29-1 with TRBJ2-7, with 7 bases identical to TRBD1. The CDR3 extends over 12 amino acids. Germline CDR1 SQVTM, CDR2 ANQGSEA. V dropped 5 bases and J dropped 4; count of bases not matched to a gene: 5. The CDR3 reads CSVIRDSYEQYF. For the CDR3, the DNA is TGCAGCGTTATCCGGGACAGTTACGAGCAGTACTTC.

The chain carries TRBV6-1 and TRBJ1-5; weak D call: TRBD1 (5 bases). From germline, CDR1 is MNHNS and CDR2 SASEGT. Trimming cost V 2 bases and J 3 bases, with 14 bases left between them. The CDR3 has 16 amino acids. The CDR3 region has the DNA TGTGCCAGCAGTGAACAAGGGGTAAATACCAATCAGCCCCAGCATTTT. This translates into CASSEQGVNTNQPQHF.

The V gene is TRBV30, the J gene TRBJ1-2; 8 nucleotides agree with TRBD1. The CDR3 spans 13 residues. The germline V gene encodes CDR1 GTSNPN and CDR2 SVGIG (reference sequence). V lost 2 bases and J lost 6; bases outside the gene matches: 5. CDR3 in amino acids: CAWSRTGRDGYTF. CDR3 coding DNA: TGTGCCTGGAGTAGGACAGGGAGGGATGGCTACACCTTC.

The chain uses TRBV7-9 and TRBJ1-1; the D is unclear. Trimming removed 5 bases from V and 0 bases from J, with 7 bases in between. The CDR3 totals 13 residues. CDR1 is SEHNR and CDR2 is FQNEAQ in the germline V gene (reference sequence). The CDR3 loop reads CASSHLMNTEAFF. The CDR3 DNA follows: TGTGCCAGCAGCCACTTGATGAACACTGAAGCTTTCTTT. The variable domain in full, with the rest retrieved from reference TRBV7-9 and TRBJ1-1, is DTGVSQNPRHKITKRGQNVTFRCDPISEHNRLYWYRQTLGQGPEFLTYFQNEAQLEKSRLLSDRFSAERPKGSFSTLEIQRTEQGDSAMYLCASSHLMNTEAFFGQGTRLTVV.

The rearrangement uses TRBV5-4 and TRBJ1-2; D remains unclear. The CDR3 has 15 residues. With 4 bases removed from V and 2 bases from J, the gap between germline ends came to 15 bases. CDR1 is SGHNT and CDR2 is YYREEE in the germline V gene (reference sequence). The CDR3 here is CASSTANRVNYGYTF. CDR3 coding DNA: TGTGCCAGCAGCACCGCCAACAGAGTCAACTATGGCTACACCTTC.

This sequence joins TRBV7-9 and TRBJ2-7; no clear D. This CDR3 region has 12 residues. Looked up from germline, CDR1 is SEHNR and CDR2 is FQNEAQ (reference sequence). Trimming left V 5 bases short and J 2 bases short, with 7 bases between. CDR3 DNA sequence: TGTGCCAGCAGCGATAGTACCTACGAGCAGTACTTC. Encoded protein: CASSDSTYEQYF.

J is TRBJ1-2 and V is TRBV7-8; 7 nucleotides match TRBD1. Germline V CDR1 and CDR2: SGHVS, FQNEAQ. The CDR3 is 13 residues long. J lost 8 bases, V lost 5 bases, and 8 bases had no gene match. The CDR3 loop is CASSTDRAGGYTF. The CDR3 DNA reads as TGTGCCAGCAGCACCGACAGGGCGGGGGGCTACACCTTC.

The chain recombines TRBV4-1 with TRBJ2-3; D call uncertain. The V end lost 8 bases, the J end lost 0 bases, and 15 bases lay between the germline ends. The CDR3 sequence is 15 residues long. The germline CDR1 and CDR2 sequences are MGHRA and YSYEKL. CDR3: CASAGEPGSTDTQYF. In nucleotides, the CDR3 is TGCGCCAGCGCCGGAGAGCCGGGTAGCACAGATACGCAGTATTTT.

The CDR3: CASSQGQFRGAKNIQYF. Written as DNA, the CDR3 is TGCGCCAGCAGCCAAGGACAGTTTAGAGGAGCCAAAAACATTCAGTACTTC. The V and J genes are TRBV4-1 and TRBJ2-4; D might be TRBD1 (5 bases). This CDR3 region has 17 residues. Trimming took 1 base from V and 0 from J, leaving 13 bases between them. The germline V gene encodes CDR1 MGHRA and CDR2 YSYEKL.

Here the CDR3 DNA reads TGTGCCACCAGCAGAGCGGGGACAGGGACTCAGCCCCAGCATTTT. Its protein is CATSRAGTGTQPQHF. This sequence joins TRBV15 and TRBJ1-5; 9 bases line up with TRBD1. The CDR3 is 15 residues long. V gave up 1 base and J gave up 6 bases; unmatched junction bases: 4. Germline CDR1 is LNHNV and CDR2 is YYDKDF (reference sequence).

The chain joins TRBV29-1 to TRBJ2-1, with D perhaps TRBD1 (6 bases). CDR3 size: 15 residues. CDR1 and CDR2 from the germline V gene are SQVTM and ANQGSEA. With 3 bases removed from V and 0 bases from J, the gap between germline ends came to 12 bases. In nucleotides, the CDR3 is TGCAGCGTTGAGGCAGGGGCCAGCTCCTACAATGAGCAGTTCTTC. Its translation: CSVEAGASSYNEQFF.

The chain joins TRBV6-1 to TRBJ2-2, with a tentative D call TRBD1 (7 bases). CDR1 MNHNS and CDR2 SASEGT come from the germline V gene. The V end lost 8 bases, the J end lost 3 bases, and 13 bases lay between the germline ends. This CDR3 region has 14 residues. The CDR3 here is CASHRGGDTGELFF. Written as DNA, the CDR3 is TGTGCCAGCCACAGGGGCGGGGACACCGGGGAGCTGTTTTTT.

The V gene is TRBV19, the J gene TRBJ2-5, with 13 bases matching TRBD2. This CDR3 contains 15 residues. CDR1 and CDR2 from the germline V gene are LNHDA and SQIVND (reference sequence). J was trimmed by 4 bases and V by 6 bases; bases with no gene match: 5. The CDR3 coding sequence is TGTGCCAGTAGGACGGGACTAGCGGGGTCAGAGACCCAGTACTTC. Translating it yields CASRTGLAGSETQYF. The entire variable domain, with the rest obtained from reference TRBV19 and TRBJ2-5, is as follows: DGGITQSPKYLFRKEGQNVTLSCEQNLNHDAMYWYRQDPGQGLRLIYYSQIVNDFQKGDIAEGYSVSREKKESFPLTVTSAQKNPTAFYLCASRTGLAGSETQYFGPGTRLLVL.

CDR3 residues: CASSQRDGYTF. The CDR3 DNA reads TGTGCCAGCAGCCAGCGGGATGGCTACACCTTC. The chain has TRBV4-2 and TRBJ1-2, with D hard to call. CDR1 is LGHNA, CDR2 YNFKEQ, per germline. V lost 3 bases, J lost 6 bases, and 5 bases lay in between. The CDR3 extends over 11 amino acids.

In DNA form, the CDR3 reads TGTGCCAGCAGCTTAGAAGGCCAGCGCCCTTTAGGCTACAATGAGCAGTTCTTC. Its protein is CASSLEGQRPLGYNEQFF. The chain recombines TRBV7-9 with TRBJ2-1, with D uncertain. CDR3 size: 18 residues. The V gene's germline CDR1 is SEHNR and CDR2 FQNEAQ (reference sequence). Trimming took 1 base from V and 3 from J, leaving 19 bases between them. The full variable domain, completed using reference TRBV7-9 and TRBJ2-1, is DTGVSQNPRHKITKRGQNVTFRCDPISEHNRLYWYRQTLGQGPEFLTYFQNEAQLEKSRLLSDRFSAERPKGSFSTLEIQRTEQGDSAMYLCASSLEGQRPLGYNEQFFGPGTRLTVL.

The genes are TRBV19 and TRBJ1-6; 10 positions match TRBD1. The V and J ends lost 6 bases and 3 bases, in that order; junction bases with no gene match: 11. This CDR3 spans 18 amino acids. CDR1 is LNHDA, CDR2 SQIVND, per germline (reference sequence). The DNA of the CDR3 is TGTGCCAGTAGCCCGGGACAGGGGATAGGGGGCTATAATTCACCCCTCCACTTT. Amino acids: CASSPGQGIGGYNSPLHF.

V gene TRBV7-9 combines with J gene TRBJ2-7; 7 bases line up with TRBD1. The germline V gene encodes CDR1 SEHNR and CDR2 FQNEAQ (reference sequence). The CDR3 consists of 14 residues. With 5 bases clipped from V and 2 bases from J, the junction kept 6 bases outside the gene matches. In DNA, the CDR3 is TGTGCCAGCAGCCGGTCGGGACAGACCTACGAGCAGTACTTC. This codes for CASSRSGQTYEQYF.

The V call is TRBV18, the J call TRBJ2-1; 10 positions match TRBD2. V shed 2 bases, J shed 8 bases, and the junction held 6 bases outside the gene matches. CDR3 length: 15 residues. Germline V gene lookup returns CDR1 KGHSH and CDR2 LQKENI. CDR3 DNA: TGTGCCAGCTCACCAGGGCTAGCGGGAGTTCATGAGCAGTTCTTC. It encodes CASSPGLAGVHEQFF.

The chain recombines TRBV10-3 with TRBJ1-1, with 11 positions matching TRBD1. The CDR3 spans 14 residues. V lost 11 bases, J lost 5 bases, and 10 bases stayed unmatched. The germline CDR1 and CDR2 sequences are ENHRY and SYGVKD. CDR3 in DNA: TGTGCCTCCCGCGTGGGACAGGGGGATACTGAAGCTTTCTTT. This sequence encodes CASRVGQGDTEAFF.

The chain joins TRBV6-5 to TRBJ2-3, with 9 bases that match TRBD1. This CDR3 is built from 15 residues. Trimming cost V 6 bases and J 4 bases; bases outside gene matches: 8. Germline V gene sequence: CDR1 MNHEY, CDR2 SVGAGI. The CDR3 is CASSPWTGEADTQYF. As DNA, the CDR3 is TGTGCCAGCAGCCCCTGGACAGGGGAAGCAGATACGCAGTATTTT.

The chain recombines TRBV21-1 with TRBJ2-1; the table's D gene call, TRBD1, was not cross checked with the DNA. TRBV21-1 is noted as a pseudogene. The CDR3 sequence is 15 residues long. CDR3 protein: CASSGPQGSYNEQFF. The CDR3 region has the DNA TGTGCCAGCAGCGGTCCACAGGGTTCCTACAATGAGCAGTTCTTC.

The V call is TRBV7-2, the J call TRBJ2-1, with 13 bases matching TRBD2. This CDR3 comprises 16 residues. Trimming took 3 bases from V and 7 from J; bases not matched to a gene: 6. Germline V lookup: CDR1 SGHTA, CDR2 FQGNSA. The CDR3 reads CASSFGGTSGKNEQFF. Written as DNA, the CDR3 is TGTGCCAGCAGCTTTGGCGGGACTAGCGGGAAAAATGAGCAGTTCTTC.

V gene TRBV4-2 combines with J gene TRBJ2-1, with TRBD2 matching over 8 bases. The CDR3 covers 15 residues. The V and J ends lost 0 bases and 9 bases, in that order; junction bases with no gene match: 7. CDR1 LGHNA and CDR2 YNFKEQ come from the germline V gene. CDR3: CASSQDISGRGEQFF. CDR3 sequence (DNA): TGTGCCAGCAGCCAAGATATCAGCGGGAGAGGTGAGCAGTTCTTC.